The 27 T cell receptor beta chains listed next were all sequenced from one sample in a study of T cells in Graves' hyperthyroidism and ophthalmopathy. What was amplified from RNA transcripts were TCR beta CDR3 regions. The TCR CDR3 was amplified in a first-round RT-PCR using the HTBI primer set. TCRdb re-called the multiplex PCR reads with MiXCR, one entry per CDR3 protein. There are over 650,000 distinct CDR3 sequences in the sample; 15% to 20% occur only once, and approximately 8.4% lies in the top ten. Sequenced sample: blood. The origin of the receptors is a man aged 18 to 30 with Graves' hyperthyroidism.

In this sample, this clonotype turned up a few times. The chain combines TRBV29-1 with TRBJ1-2; 8 bases align to TRBD1. The germline V gene has CDR1 SQVTM and CDR2 ANQGSEA. V lost 6 bases and J lost 7; bases outside the gene matches: 13. The CDR3 runs 14 residues. CDR3 region: CSVGRGQGDGGYTF. Written as DNA, the CDR3 is TGCAGCGTCGGCAGGGGGCAGGGGGATGGTGGCTACACCTTC.

This clonotype occurred many times. The rearrangement uses TRBV29-1 and TRBJ2-7, with TRBD2 matching 7 bases. Germline values: CDR1 SQVTM, CDR2 ANQGSEA. V gave up 3 bases and J gave up 4 bases; unmatched junction bases: 9. This CDR3 spans 14 amino acids. The CDR3 spells CSVDPRGVGYEQYF. Written as DNA, the CDR3 is TGCAGCGTTGACCCCCGGGGGGTTGGGTACGAGCAGTACTTC.

This clonotype appeared many times. The V call is TRBV28, the J call TRBJ2-7; 8 bases agree with TRBD1. The CDR3 runs 17 residues. Germline V lookup: CDR1 MDHEN, CDR2 SYDVKM. Losses at the gene ends were 6 bases for V and 3 bases for J; bases not matched to a gene: 16. The CDR3 loop is CASSRLERTGYIYEQYF. CDR3 coding DNA: TGTGCCAGCAGCCGACTGGAAAGGACAGGGTATATCTACGAGCAGTACTTC.

This clonotype was seen a handful of times. The CDR3 loop reads CASSPKRDRAYEQYF. The CDR3 nucleotides are TGTGCCAGCAGCCCCAAGAGGGACAGAGCCTACGAGCAGTACTTC. V gene TRBV5-4 combines with J gene TRBJ2-7; TRBD1 agrees at 7 bases. Germline CDR1 SGHNT, CDR2 YYREEE (reference sequence). J was trimmed by 2 bases and V by 4 bases; bases with no gene match: 9. The CDR3 runs 15 residues.

The genes are TRBV12-3 or TRBV12-4 and TRBJ1-2, with unresolved D. Between the trimmed V and J ends, which lost 5 bases and 2 bases, there was a span of 6 bases. The CDR3 loop spans 12 amino acids. The CDR3 region is CASSGSNYGYTF. CDR3 coding DNA: TGTGCCAGCAGTGGATCAAACTATGGCTACACCTTC.

The table lists this clonotype with a few counts. V and J are TRBV24-1 and TRBJ2-6; D is perhaps TRBD1 or TRBD2 (5 bases each). V lost 4 bases, J lost 4 bases, and 19 bases lay in between. The germline gives CDR1 KGHDR, CDR2 SFDVKD. This CDR3 region has 18 residues. CDR3 region: CATSEADGTSAGANVLTF. The CDR3 DNA reads as TGTGCCACCAGTGAGGCCGACGGGACCTCAGCCGGGGCCAACGTCCTGACTTTC.

This clonotype occurred many times. V gene TRBV12-3 or TRBV12-4 combines with J gene TRBJ2-5, with TRBD1 matching over 7 bases. The CDR3 runs 14 residues. With V trimmed by 1 base and J by 7 bases, 6 bases remained unmatched. CDR3 sequence (DNA): TGTGCCAGCAGTTTAGGCAGGGGGAAAGGGACCCAGTACTTC. Its protein is CASSLGRGKGTQYF.

This clonotype was detected a few times. The chain couples TRBV20-1 to TRBJ2-7; maybe TRBD1 (5 bases). The germline gives CDR1 DFQATT, CDR2 SNEGSKA (reference sequence). V shed 4 bases and J shed 6 bases, with 16 bases lying between them. The CDR3 consists of 13 residues. The CDR3 nucleotides are TGCAGTGCTACCCCCCCAGGGCCGGTCGAGCAGTACTTC. Its translation: CSATPPGPVEQYF.

CDR3 loop: CSVGAGTDTQYF. The DNA of the CDR3 is TGCAGCGTTGGAGCGGGGACAGATACGCAGTATTTT. The chain is built from TRBV29-1 and TRBJ2-3, with 7 bases matching TRBD2. Per the germline V gene, CDR1 is SQVTM and CDR2 is ANQGSEA. V lost 4 bases to trimming and J lost 3 bases; unmatched junction nucleotides: 1. CDR3 length: 12 residues.

This clonotype was found many times. This chain links TRBV7-2 with TRBJ2-5, with a possible D match to TRBD1 (5 bases). Per the germline V gene, CDR1 is SGHTA and CDR2 is FQGNSA. The CDR3 totals 14 residues. Deletions cut 2 bases from V and 9 bases from J, with 16 bases between. Written as DNA, the CDR3 is TGTGCCAGCAGCTTATTAGGGGCCGGTATGTCCCAGTACTTC. Amino acid sequence: CASSLLGAGMSQYF.

This clonotype was observed a few times. The chain recombines TRBV11-2 with TRBJ1-6; no clear D. Trimming removed 5 bases from V and 5 bases from J, with 16 bases in between. The CDR3 runs to 16 residues. Germline CDR1 SGHAT, CDR2 FQNNGV. CDR3 sequence: CASSLLKGPHNSPLHF. The DNA of the CDR3 is TGTGCCAGCAGCCTCCTGAAAGGCCCTCATAATTCACCCCTCCACTTT.

This clonotype was recorded a few times. The V and J genes are TRBV24-1 and TRBJ2-3; 12 bases line up with TRBD2. This CDR3 contains 15 residues. With V trimmed by 9 bases and J by 1 base, 4 bases remained unmatched. The germline CDR1 and CDR2 sequences are KGHDR and SFDVKD. The CDR3 region is CATGGLAGRTDTQYF. The CDR3 DNA sequence: TGTGCCACCGGCGGACTAGCGGGACGCACAGATACGCAGTATTTT.

Ten or more counts support this clonotype. V and J are TRBV18 and TRBJ2-2, with a possible D match to TRBD1 (6 bases). The CDR3 covers 15 residues. V was cut by 3 bases and J by 1 base, with 9 bases left in between. Germline CDR1 KGHSH, CDR2 LQKENI. The CDR3: CASSPTGLNTGELFF. CDR3 DNA sequence: TGTGCCAGCTCACCTACAGGGTTGAACACCGGGGAGCTGTTTTTT. Together with reference TRBV18 and TRBJ2-2, the CDR3 gives the full variable domain: NAGVMQNPRHLVRRRGQEARLRCSPMKGHSHVYWYRQLPEEGLKFMVYLQKENIIDESGMPKERFSAEFPKEGPSILRIQQVVRGDSAAYFCASSPTGLNTGELFFGEGSRLTVL.

This chain links TRBV28 with TRBJ1-4; no clear D gene. From germline, CDR1 is MDHEN and CDR2 SYDVKM. V lost 7 bases, J lost 6 bases, and 18 bases lay in between. CDR3 length: 15 residues. This chain's CDR3 is CASTSPGIGDEKLFF. CDR3 DNA sequence: TGTGCCAGCACATCGCCAGGAATTGGAGATGAAAAACTGTTTTTT.

The chain uses TRBV19 and TRBJ2-1; perhaps TRBD2 as D (5 bases). The germline CDR1 and CDR2 sequences are LNHDA and SQIVND (reference sequence). The CDR3 length is 14 residues. V was trimmed by 5 bases and J by 1 base, leaving 9 bases between them. CDR3 nucleotide sequence: TGTGCCAGTAGTGGACCGGGGTCCTACAATGAGCAGTTCTTC. Its translation: CASSGPGSYNEQFF. Looking up the rest from reference TRBV19 and TRBJ2-1 gives the full variable domain: DGGITQSPKYLFRKEGQNVTLSCEQNLNHDAMYWYRQDPGQGLRLIYYSQIVNDFQKGDIAEGYSVSREKKESFPLTVTSAQKNPTAFYLCASSGPGSYNEQFFGPGTRLTVL.

This clonotype was detected once. The V and J genes are TRBV5-4 and TRBJ2-2, with 7 bases that match TRBD2. CDR1 and CDR2 (germline): SGHNT, YYREEE (reference sequence). CDR3 length: 16 amino acids. With V trimmed by 4 bases and J by 1 base, 7 bases remained unmatched. The DNA for the CDR3 is TGTGCCAGCAGCCCCGCGGCTAGCGGGAACACCGGGGAGCTGTTTTTT. Its protein is CASSPAASGNTGELFF.

The chain has TRBV29-1 and TRBJ1-3; D ambiguous. V was clipped by 8 bases and J by 4 bases, with 9 bases between them. The CDR3 totals 11 residues. Per the germline V gene, CDR1 is SQVTM and CDR2 is ANQGSEA. The CDR3 region is CSISVGNTIYF. The DNA for the CDR3 is TGCAGCATTAGTGTGGGAAACACCATATATTTT.

This clonotype appeared many times. The rearrangement joins TRBV7-6 to TRBJ2-7; D is unresolved. Trimming left V 1 base short and J 6 bases short, with 13 bases between. Germline V lookup: CDR1 SGHVS, CDR2 FNYEAQ. This CDR3 has 14 residues. CDR3 amino acids: CASSLGQTGSEQYF. CDR3 nucleotides: TGTGCCAGCAGCTTAGGGCAGACCGGAAGCGAGCAGTACTTC.

This clonotype was seen ten or more times. CDR3 coding DNA: TGTGCCAGCAGGGGGACAGACTACAATGAGCAGTTCTTC. This codes for CASRGTDYNEQFF. This sequence joins TRBV12-3 or TRBV12-4 and TRBJ2-1, with TRBD1 matching 7 bases. CDR3 length: 13 residues. Trimming cost V 6 bases and J 3 bases; bases outside gene matches: 2.

The chain combines TRBV19 with TRBJ2-2; D uncertain. This CDR3 is 13 amino acids long. Per the germline V gene, CDR1 is LNHDA and CDR2 is SQIVND (reference sequence). V was trimmed by 10 bases and J by 7 bases, leaving 16 bases between them. The CDR3 DNA sequence: TGTGCCACCGACGGCCGAGGTGGCGGGGAGCTGTTTTTT. It codes for CATDGRGGGELFF.

The rearrangement uses TRBV24-1 and TRBJ2-3; the D is unclear. Trimming left V 4 bases short and J 6 bases short, with 10 bases between. The CDR3 is made up of 13 amino acids. Germline CDR1 is KGHDR and CDR2 is SFDVKD. The CDR3 here is CATSERTWDTQYF. The CDR3 DNA sequence: TGTGCCACCAGTGAACGCACCTGGGATACGCAGTATTTT.

This clonotype was detected many times. The V gene is TRBV5-1, the J gene TRBJ2-1; possibly TRBD1 for D (6 bases). The V and J ends lost 3 bases and 3 bases respectively, with 13 bases between them. CDR1 and CDR2 (germline): SGHRS, YFSETQ. The CDR3 sequence is 15 residues long. Written as DNA, the CDR3 is TGCGCCAGCAGCTCAAGGACAGACCTCTACAATGAGCAGTTCTTC. Translation gives CASSSRTDLYNEQFF. Full variable domain (outside the CDR3, taken from reference TRBV5-1 and TRBJ2-1): KAGVTQTPRYLIKTRGQQVTLSCSPISGHRSVSWYQQTPGQGLQFLFEYFSETQRNKGNFPGRFSGRQFSNSRSEMNVSTLELGDSALYLCASSSRTDLYNEQFFGPGTRLTVL.

The V call is TRBV29-1, the J call TRBJ2-1; D not certain. V was shortened by 4 bases and J by 0 bases, with 13 bases between the two germline ends. There are 15 residues in the CDR3. Germline CDR1 SQVTM, CDR2 ANQGSEA. The CDR3 sequence is CSVARTSSSYNEQFF. The CDR3 DNA follows: TGCAGCGTTGCCAGGACGTCGAGCTCCTACAATGAGCAGTTCTTC.

This clonotype was recorded at least ten times. This chain connects TRBV28 to TRBJ2-5, with D possibly called TRBD1 or TRBD2 (5 bases each). CDR3 length: 14 amino acids. The ends were cut back, 4 bases at V and 1 base at J, with 10 bases in the middle. Germline V gene data show CDR1 as MDHEN and CDR2 as SYDVKM. Written as DNA, the CDR3 is TGTGCCAGCAGTTCCGGGACGGTCCAAGAGACCCAGTACTTC. It yields the protein CASSSGTVQETQYF. Variable domain in full (rest from reference TRBV28 and TRBJ2-5): DVKVTQSSRYLVKRTGEKVFLECVQDMDHENMFWYRQDPGLGLRLIYFSYDVKMKEKGDIPEGYSVSREKKERFSLILESASTNQTSMYLCASSSGTVQETQYFGPGTRLLVL.

With regard to this clonotype: The junction and the germline gene differ at one end; a read error may be behind it. V is TRBV7-2 and J is TRBJ2-7, with TRBD1 matching over 8 bases. The CDR3 has 14 residues. The germline gives CDR1 SGHTA, CDR2 FQGNSA. The CDR3 DNA is TGTGCCAGCAGCTTAGCGACAGGGGAATACGAGCAGTGCTTC. Translation: CASSLATGEYEQCF.

The genes are TRBV28 and TRBJ2-1; 8 bases are shared with TRBD2. The closer fit of TRBJ2-7 to the DNA end suggests the J call may be wrong. The CDR3 contains 16 residues. The V gene's germline CDR1 is MDHEN and CDR2 SYDVKM. The CDR3: CASSLPLREVNNEQYF. The DNA of the CDR3 is TGTGCCAGCAGTTTACCGCTGCGGGAGGTGAACAATGAGCAGTACTTC.

This clonotype has just a few counts. The chain couples TRBV7-2 to TRBJ2-5; TRBD2 aligns across 8 bases. CDR1 and CDR2 from the germline V gene are SGHTA and FQGNSA. The CDR3 loop spans 16 amino acids. The V gene end was trimmed by 2 bases and the J gene end by 7 bases; junction bases not matched to a gene: 12. CDR3 bases: TGTGCCAGCAGCTTAAGTCCACTAGCGGTCGGGGGGACCCAGTACTTC. Translated: CASSLSPLAVGGTQYF.